This TCR beta chain was profiled in a study of response to subunit inactivated influenza vaccine (dated by TCRdb to the late 2010s). As for the study more broadly: The study used deep quantitative T cell receptor repertoire profiling to track responses to a trivalent subunit inactivated influenza vaccine.

In the germline V gene, CDR1 corresponds to SGHVS and CDR2 to FQNEAQ. There are 13 amino acids in the CDR3, from cysteine to phenylalanine inclusive. CDR3 DNA is the only sequence kept; it has 39 bases, read in frame from the first base. Between the V and J ends, shortened by 6 bases and 4 bases respectively, the junction contains 10 bases. The library was prepared using RT-PCR. The sequencer was an Illumina HiSeq 2500. TCRdb trimmed the raw reads at Q25, called clones with MiXCR and kept productive beta chains. For every CDR3 protein sequence, its rows merge into one entry that carries the most common genes and DNA. Recorded for this sample are 700,000 to 800,000 distinct CDR3 sequences; under 20% of them occurred a single time. The ten largest clones add up to approximately 11% of the sample. This clonotype was seen a handful of times. Its binding antigen is unknown. No base quality information exists; no much larger clone differs at one position.

The paper's findings and limits, for the study overall: The authors suggested that each seasonal influenza vaccination may recruit only a limited number of new T cells.

The rearranged segments are TRBV7-8 and TRBJ1-3; the D gene is perhaps TRBD1, from 5 matching bases. The TCR sequence derives from a middle-aged man who received an inactivated influenza vaccine. Donor details come from another sample of the same person, matched by shared clones. The material sequenced was PBMCs from blood, taken around 5 days after vaccination. The nucleotide sequence is given as TGTGCCAGCAGATCTCACAGGGGAAACACCATATATTTT. This sequence encodes CASRSHRGNTIYF. Reference TRBV7-8 and TRBJ1-3 proteins supply the regions before and after the CDR3; the full variable domain is: GAGVSQSPRYKVAKRGQDVALRCDPISGHVSLFWYQQALGQGPEFLTYFQNEAQLDKSGLPSDRFFAERPEGSVSTLKIQRTQQEDSAVYLCASRSHRGNTIYFGEGSWLTVV.